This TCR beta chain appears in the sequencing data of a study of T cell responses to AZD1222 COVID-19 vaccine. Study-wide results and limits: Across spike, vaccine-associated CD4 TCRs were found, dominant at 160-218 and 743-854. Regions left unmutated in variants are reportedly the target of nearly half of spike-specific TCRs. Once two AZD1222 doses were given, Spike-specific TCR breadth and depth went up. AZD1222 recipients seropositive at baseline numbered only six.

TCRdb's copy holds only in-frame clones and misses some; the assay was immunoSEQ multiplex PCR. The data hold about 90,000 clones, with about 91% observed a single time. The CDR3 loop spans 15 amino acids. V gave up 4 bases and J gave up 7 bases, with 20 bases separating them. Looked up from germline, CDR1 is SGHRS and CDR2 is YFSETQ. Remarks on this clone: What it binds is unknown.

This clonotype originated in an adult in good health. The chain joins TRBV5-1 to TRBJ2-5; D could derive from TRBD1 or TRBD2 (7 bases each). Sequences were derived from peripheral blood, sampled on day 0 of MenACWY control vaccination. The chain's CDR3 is CASSDTGGDRATQYF. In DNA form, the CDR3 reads TGCGCCAGCAGCGACACGGGGGGAGACAGGGCGACCCAGTACTTC.